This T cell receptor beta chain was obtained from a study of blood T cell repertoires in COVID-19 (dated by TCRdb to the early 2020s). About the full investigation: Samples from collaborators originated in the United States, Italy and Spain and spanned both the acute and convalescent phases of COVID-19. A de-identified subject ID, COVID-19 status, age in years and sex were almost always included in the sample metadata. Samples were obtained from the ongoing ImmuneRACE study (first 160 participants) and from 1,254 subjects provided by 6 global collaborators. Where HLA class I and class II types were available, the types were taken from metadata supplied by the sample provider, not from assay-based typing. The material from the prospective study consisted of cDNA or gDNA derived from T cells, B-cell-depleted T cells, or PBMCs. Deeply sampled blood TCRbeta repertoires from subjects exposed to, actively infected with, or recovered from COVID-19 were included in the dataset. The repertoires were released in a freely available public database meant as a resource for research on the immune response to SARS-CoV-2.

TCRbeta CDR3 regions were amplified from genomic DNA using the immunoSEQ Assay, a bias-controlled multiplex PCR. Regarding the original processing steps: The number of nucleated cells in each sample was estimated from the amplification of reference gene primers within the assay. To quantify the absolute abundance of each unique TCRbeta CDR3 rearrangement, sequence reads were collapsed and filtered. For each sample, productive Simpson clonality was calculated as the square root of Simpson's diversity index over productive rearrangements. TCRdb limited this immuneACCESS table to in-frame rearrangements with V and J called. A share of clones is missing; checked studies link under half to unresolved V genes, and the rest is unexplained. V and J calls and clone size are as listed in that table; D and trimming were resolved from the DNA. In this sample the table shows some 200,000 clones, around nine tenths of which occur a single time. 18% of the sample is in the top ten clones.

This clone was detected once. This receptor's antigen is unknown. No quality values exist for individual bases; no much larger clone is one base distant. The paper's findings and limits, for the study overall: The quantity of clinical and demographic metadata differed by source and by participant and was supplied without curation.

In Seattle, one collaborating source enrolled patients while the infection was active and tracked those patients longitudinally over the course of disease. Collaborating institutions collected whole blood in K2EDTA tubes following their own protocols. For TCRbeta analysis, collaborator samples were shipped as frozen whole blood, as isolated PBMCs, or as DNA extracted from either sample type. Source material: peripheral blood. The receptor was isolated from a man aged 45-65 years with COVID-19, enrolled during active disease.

The nucleotides read TGTGCCAGCAGTCCCGCTCGGGGAGCGGAGACGACCTACGAGCAGTACTTC. This is translated as CASSPARGAETTYEQYF. The sequence joins TRBV27 to TRBJ2-7; possibly the D gene is TRBD2, per 5 matching bases. V and J lose 5 bases and 2 bases, and a span of 22 bases separates them. Based on the germline V gene (reference sequence), the CDR1 and CDR2 sequences are MNHEY and SMNVEV. The CDR3 contains 17 residues, cysteine and phenylalanine counted. Kept here is only the CDR3 DNA, which spans 51 bases and is read in frame from base 1.